What follows is one T cell receptor beta chain and its context. The antigen is unknown. These data come from a study of tumor-infiltrating lymphocytes in primary liver carcinoma. About the research overall: Productive TCRbeta read yields ran from roughly 3.9 to 6.8 million per sample and were similar between tissues. The study's findings and limits: CD4+ and CD8+ repertoires could not be compared in these unsorted bulk samples.

The CDR3 is 12 amino acids. V lost 8 bases and J 2 bases, leaving 9 bases between the germline ends. Germline CDR1 and CDR2: MNHNS and SASEGT. Germline DNA was extracted alongside blood RNA, which was obtained from unsorted whole blood. Starting from around 500 ng of total RNA, TCR beta cDNA was produced with a primer in the constant region. Generation of the TCR beta libraries relied on three nested multiplex PCR rounds using slightly modified ARM-PCR. A C-beta reverse primer and TRBV1-TRBV30 forward primers served in each of the first two PCR rounds, at about 9 cycles apiece. One entry per CDR3 protein results from TCRdb running MiXCR on the multiplex PCR reads. The top ten clones hold more than 8.5% of a sample with approximately 310,000 distinct CDR3 sequences, 65% of them seen once.

The sequencing input was peripheral blood. J is TRBJ2-5 and V is TRBV6-1; the D is unclear. The origin of this receptor is a man between 40 and 49 years old with primary liver carcinoma and hepatitis B virus infection. The CDR3 here is CASVASQETQYF. The CDR3 DNA is TGTGCCAGCGTGGCGTCTCAAGAGACCCAGTACTTC.